Below are 4 T cell receptor beta chains sequenced from a single sample in a study of vaccination and CD4 T cells after COVID-19. Antigens for these TCRs are unknown. Treatment here: roughly 11-day PBMC culture with coronavirus spike peptide pools or control peptides (ViraFEST assay). The Oncomine TCR Beta short-read assay was what sequenced the DNA obtained from cultured CD4+ T cells. TCRdb redid the calling of the PCR reads with MiXCR, one entry per CDR3 protein. The sample lists approximately 10,000 distinct CDR3 sequences, roughly 40% occurring once. Material: CD4+ T cells from blood, cultured in vitro. These receptors all come from a human donor who had recovered from COVID-19.

J is TRBJ2-2 and V is TRBV5-1, with 11 bases that match TRBD1. The V segment lost 4 bases and the J segment 6 bases; nucleotides outside the gene matches: 5. This CDR3 comprises 15 residues. The germline CDR1 and CDR2 sequences are SGHRS and YFSETQ. CDR3 bases: TGCGCCAGCAGCATAGGACAGGGGGCGGCCGGGGAGCTGTTTTTT. Encoded protein: CASSIGQGAAGELFF. Drawing the rest from reference TRBV5-1 and TRBJ2-2, the complete variable domain is KAGVTQTPRYLIKTRGQQVTLSCSPISGHRSVSWYQQTPGQGLQFLFEYFSETQRNKGNFPGRFSGRQFSNSRSEMNVSTLELGDSALYLCASSIGQGAAGELFFGEGSRLTVL.

The chain links TRBV7-2 to TRBJ1-3; 9 nucleotides line up with TRBD1. This CDR3 region has 16 residues. The V gene's germline CDR1 is SGHTA and CDR2 FQGNSA. V lost 3 bases, J lost 2 bases, and 5 bases stayed unmatched. The CDR3 DNA follows: TGTGCCAGCAGCTTGGGGGGGACAGGGACTGGAAACACCATATATTTT. Translating gives CASSLGGTGTGNTIYF.

About this clonotype itself: Sequence at one end of the junction differs from germline and may be a read error. The chain links TRBV19 to TRBJ1-1, with D maybe TRBD1 (5 bases). Germline V gene data show CDR1 as LNHDA and CDR2 as SQIVND (reference sequence). The CDR3 is made up of 14 amino acids. The CDR3 region has the DNA TGTGCCAGTAGTGCCTTAAGGGGTGCCACTGGAGCTTTCTTT. It is translated as CASSALRGATGAFF.

V is TRBV12-3 or TRBV12-4 and J is TRBJ1-1; no clear D gene. The V gene lost 1 base and the J gene lost 0 bases, with 6 bases spanning the gap. The length of the CDR3 is 14 residues. CDR3 residues: CASSLERLNTEAFF. For the CDR3, the DNA is TGTGCCAGCAGTTTAGAACGCTTGAACACTGAAGCTTTCTTT.